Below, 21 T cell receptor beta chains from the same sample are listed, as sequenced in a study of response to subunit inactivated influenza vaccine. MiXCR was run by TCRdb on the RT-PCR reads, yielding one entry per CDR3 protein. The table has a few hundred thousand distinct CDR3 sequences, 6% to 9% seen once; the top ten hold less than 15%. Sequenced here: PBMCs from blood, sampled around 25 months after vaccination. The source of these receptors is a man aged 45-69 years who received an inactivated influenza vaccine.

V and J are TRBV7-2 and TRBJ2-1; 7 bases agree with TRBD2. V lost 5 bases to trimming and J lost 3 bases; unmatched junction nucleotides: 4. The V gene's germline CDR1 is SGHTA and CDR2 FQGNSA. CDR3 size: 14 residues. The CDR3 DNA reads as TGTGCCAGCAGCCGAGGACTAGGCTACAATGAGCAGTTCTTC. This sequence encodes CASSRGLGYNEQFF.

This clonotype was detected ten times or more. DNA for the CDR3: TGCAGTGCTAGAACTGGGGACGGAAGTCCCTTTAGCAATCAGCCCCAGCATTTT. Protein: CSARTGDGSPFSNQPQHF. The V gene is TRBV20-1, the J gene TRBJ1-5; maybe TRBD1 (5 bases). V dropped 2 bases and J dropped 0 bases, with 20 bases sitting between them. Germline CDR1 is DFQATT and CDR2 is SNEGSKA (reference sequence). This CDR3 is built from 18 residues.

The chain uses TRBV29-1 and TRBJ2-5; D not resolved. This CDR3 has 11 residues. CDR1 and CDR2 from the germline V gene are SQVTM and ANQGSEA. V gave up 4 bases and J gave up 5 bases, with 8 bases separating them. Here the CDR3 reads CSVADPETQYF. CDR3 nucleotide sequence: TGCAGCGTTGCAGACCCGGAGACCCAGTACTTC.

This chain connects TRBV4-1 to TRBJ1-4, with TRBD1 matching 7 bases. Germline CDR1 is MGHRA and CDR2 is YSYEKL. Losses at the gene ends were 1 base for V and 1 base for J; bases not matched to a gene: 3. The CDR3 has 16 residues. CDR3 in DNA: TGCGCCAGCAGCCAAGGACAGGGTCTAACTAATGAAAAACTGTTTTTT. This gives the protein CASSQGQGLTNEKLFF.

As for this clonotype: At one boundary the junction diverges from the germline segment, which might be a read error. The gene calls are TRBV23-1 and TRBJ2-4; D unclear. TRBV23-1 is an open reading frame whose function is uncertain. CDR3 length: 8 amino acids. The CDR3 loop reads CASSQSDF. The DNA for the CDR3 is TGCGCCAGCAGTCAATCGGACTTC.

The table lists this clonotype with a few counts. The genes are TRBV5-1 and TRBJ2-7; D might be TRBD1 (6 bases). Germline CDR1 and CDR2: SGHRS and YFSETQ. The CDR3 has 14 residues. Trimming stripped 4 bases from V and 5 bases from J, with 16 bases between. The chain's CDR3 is CASSVTGIRDEQYF. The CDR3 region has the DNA TGCGCCAGCAGCGTTACAGGGATTAGGGACGAGCAGTACTTC.

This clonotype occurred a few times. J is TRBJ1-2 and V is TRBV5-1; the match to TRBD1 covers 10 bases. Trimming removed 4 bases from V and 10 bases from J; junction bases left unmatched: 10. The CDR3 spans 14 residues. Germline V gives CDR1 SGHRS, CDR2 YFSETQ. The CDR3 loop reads CASSRDRGRQDYTF. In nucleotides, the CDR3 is TGCGCCAGCAGCCGGGACAGGGGAAGGCAGGACTACACCTTC.

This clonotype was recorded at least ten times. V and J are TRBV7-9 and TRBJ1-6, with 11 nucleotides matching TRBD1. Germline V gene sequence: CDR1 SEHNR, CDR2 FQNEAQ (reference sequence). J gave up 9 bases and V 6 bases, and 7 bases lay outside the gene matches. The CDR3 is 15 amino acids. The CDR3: CASRAGQGAPSPLHF. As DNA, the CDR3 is TGTGCCAGCAGAGCAGGACAGGGGGCTCCTTCACCCCTCCACTTT. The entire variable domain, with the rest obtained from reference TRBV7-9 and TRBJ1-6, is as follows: DTGVSQNPRHKITKRGQNVTFRCDPISEHNRLYWYRQTLGQGPEFLTYFQNEAQLEKSRLLSDRFSAERPKGSFSTLEIQRTEQGDSAMYLCASRAGQGAPSPLHFGNGTRLTVT.

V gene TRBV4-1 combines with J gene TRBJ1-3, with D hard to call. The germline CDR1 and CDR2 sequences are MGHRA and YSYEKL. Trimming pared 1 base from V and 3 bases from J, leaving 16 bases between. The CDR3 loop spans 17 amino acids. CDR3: CASSQARQEQLGNTIYF. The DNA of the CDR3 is TGCGCCAGCAGCCAAGCTCGACAAGAGCAACTTGGAAACACCATATATTTT.

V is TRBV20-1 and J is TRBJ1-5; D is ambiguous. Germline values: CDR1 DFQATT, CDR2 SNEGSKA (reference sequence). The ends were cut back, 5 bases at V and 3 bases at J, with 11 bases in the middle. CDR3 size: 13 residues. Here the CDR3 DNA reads TGCAGTGCTGCTGGCCACAACAATCAGCCCCAGCATTTT. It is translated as CSAAGHNNQPQHF.

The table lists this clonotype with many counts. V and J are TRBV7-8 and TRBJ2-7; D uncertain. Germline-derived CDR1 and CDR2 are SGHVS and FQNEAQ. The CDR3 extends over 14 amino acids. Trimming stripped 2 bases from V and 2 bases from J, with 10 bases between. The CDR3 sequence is CASSLSPEPYEQYF. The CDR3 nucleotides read TGTGCCAGCAGCTTAAGTCCTGAGCCCTACGAGCAGTACTTC.

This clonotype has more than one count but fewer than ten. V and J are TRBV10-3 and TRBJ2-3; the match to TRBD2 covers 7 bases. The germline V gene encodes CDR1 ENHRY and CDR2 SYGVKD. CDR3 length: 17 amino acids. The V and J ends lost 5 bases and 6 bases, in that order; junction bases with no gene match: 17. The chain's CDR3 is CAISTTGGGRVWDTQYF. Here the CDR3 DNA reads TGTGCCATCAGTACCACCGGTGGGGGGAGGGTTTGGGATACGCAGTATTTT.

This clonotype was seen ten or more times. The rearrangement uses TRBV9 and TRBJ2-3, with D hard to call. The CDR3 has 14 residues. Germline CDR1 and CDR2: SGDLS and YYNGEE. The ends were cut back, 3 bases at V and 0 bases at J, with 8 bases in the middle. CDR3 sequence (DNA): TGTGCCAGCAGCGGCGCAGGAAGCACAGATACGCAGTATTTT. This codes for CASSGAGSTDTQYF.

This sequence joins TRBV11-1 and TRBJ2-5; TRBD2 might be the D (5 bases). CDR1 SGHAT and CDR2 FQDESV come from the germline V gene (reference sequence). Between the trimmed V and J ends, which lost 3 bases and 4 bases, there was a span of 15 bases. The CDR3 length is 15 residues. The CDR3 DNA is TGTGCCAGCAGCTTTGAAGGGAGAACTGGAGAGACCCAGTACTTC. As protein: CASSFEGRTGETQYF.

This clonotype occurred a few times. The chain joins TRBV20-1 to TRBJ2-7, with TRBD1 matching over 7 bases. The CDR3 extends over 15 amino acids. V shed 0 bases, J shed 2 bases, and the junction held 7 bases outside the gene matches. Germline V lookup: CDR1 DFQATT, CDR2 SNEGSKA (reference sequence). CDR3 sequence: CSARDNAGGTYEQYF. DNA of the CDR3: TGCAGTGCTAGAGATAATGCAGGGGGTACCTACGAGCAGTACTTC.

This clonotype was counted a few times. CDR3 amino acids: CSGIRDRADNEQFF. In DNA form, the CDR3 reads TGCAGCGGAATCCGGGACAGGGCCGACAATGAGCAGTTCTTC. The chain links TRBV29-1 to TRBJ2-1; 9 nucleotides line up with TRBD1. Looked up from germline, CDR1 is SQVTM and CDR2 is ANQGSEA. The V gene end was trimmed by 7 bases and the J gene end by 5 bases; junction bases not matched to a gene: 9. This CDR3 is 14 amino acids long.

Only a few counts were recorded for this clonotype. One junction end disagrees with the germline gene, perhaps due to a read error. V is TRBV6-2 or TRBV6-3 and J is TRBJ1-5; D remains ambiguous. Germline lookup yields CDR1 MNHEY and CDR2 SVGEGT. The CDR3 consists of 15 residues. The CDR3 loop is CASSNSGRNYQPQHF. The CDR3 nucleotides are TGTGCCAGCAGTAACTCCGGTCGTAATTATCAGCCCCAGCATTTT.

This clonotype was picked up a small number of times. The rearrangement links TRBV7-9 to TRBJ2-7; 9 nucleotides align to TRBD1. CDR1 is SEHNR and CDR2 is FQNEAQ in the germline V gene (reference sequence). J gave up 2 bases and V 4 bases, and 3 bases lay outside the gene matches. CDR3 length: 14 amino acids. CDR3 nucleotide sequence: TGTGCCAGCAGCTCGAACAGGGGGCCCTACGAGCAGTACTTC. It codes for CASSSNRGPYEQYF.

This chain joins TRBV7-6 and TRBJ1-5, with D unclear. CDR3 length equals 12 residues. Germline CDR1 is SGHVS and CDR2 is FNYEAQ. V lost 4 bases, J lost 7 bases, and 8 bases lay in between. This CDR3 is CASSSRRQPQHF. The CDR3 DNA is TGTGCCAGCAGCTCCCGGAGACAGCCCCAGCATTTT.

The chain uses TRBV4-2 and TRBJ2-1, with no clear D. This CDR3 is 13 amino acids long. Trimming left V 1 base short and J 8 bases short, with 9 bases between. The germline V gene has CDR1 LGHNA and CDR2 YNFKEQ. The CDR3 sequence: CASSQVGTDEQFF. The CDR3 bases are TGTGCCAGCAGCCAAGTGGGTACAGATGAGCAGTTCTTC.

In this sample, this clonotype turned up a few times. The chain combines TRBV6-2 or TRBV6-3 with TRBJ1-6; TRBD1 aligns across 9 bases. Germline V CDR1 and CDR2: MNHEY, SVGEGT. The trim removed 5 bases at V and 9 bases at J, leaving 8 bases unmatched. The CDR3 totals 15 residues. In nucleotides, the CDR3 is TGTGCCAGCAGTCGCGGGACAGGGTCCGGTTCACCCCTCCACTTT. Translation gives CASSRGTGSGSPLHF.